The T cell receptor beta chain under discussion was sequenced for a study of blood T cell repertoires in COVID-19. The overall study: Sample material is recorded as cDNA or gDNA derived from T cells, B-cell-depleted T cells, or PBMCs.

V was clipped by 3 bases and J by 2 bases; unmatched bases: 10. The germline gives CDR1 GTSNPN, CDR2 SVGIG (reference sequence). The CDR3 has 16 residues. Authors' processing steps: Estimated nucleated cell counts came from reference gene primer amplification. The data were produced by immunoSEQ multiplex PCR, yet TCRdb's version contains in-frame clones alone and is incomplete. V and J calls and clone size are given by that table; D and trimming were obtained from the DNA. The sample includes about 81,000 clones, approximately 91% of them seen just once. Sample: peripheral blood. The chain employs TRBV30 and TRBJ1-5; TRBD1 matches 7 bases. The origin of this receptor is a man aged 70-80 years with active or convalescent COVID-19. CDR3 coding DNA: TGTGCCTGGAGCCGAACCAGGGGGGAGGGCAATCAGCCCCAGCATTTT. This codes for CAWSRTRGEGNQPQHF.